Below, 30 T cell receptor beta chains from the same sample are listed, as sequenced in a study of regulatory T cells in long-lasting Graves disease. Noted time point: newly diagnosed GD, antithyroid drugs for less than 3 months. RNA isolated from PBMCs was used to make the TCR library. Relying on iRepertoire HTBI primers and Arm-PCR of CDR3 regions, the team built TCR beta libraries. One entry per CDR3 protein, called by TCRdb with MiXCR from the multiplex PCR reads. The sample comprises 350,000 to 550,000 distinct CDR3 sequences, around 14% of which are singletons, and over 15% rests with the top ten. The same specimen was also included in a second study, on T cells in Graves' hyperthyroidism and ophthalmopathy.

The sample consisted of peripheral blood mononuclear cells (PBMCs), taken at new diagnosis, from a patient treated with antithyroid drugs. Every receptor here comes from a woman aged 25 to 45 with Graves disease.

This clonotype has just a few counts. The CDR3 DNA is TGTGCCACCAGTGAACGTTATGATTCCGGGACAGGGGCCCGTGAGACCCAGTACTTC. Residues: CATSERYDSGTGARETQYF. The chain uses TRBV24-1 and TRBJ2-5; 10 bases are a match to TRBD1. Germline CDR1 KGHDR, CDR2 SFDVKD. The V segment lost 4 bases and the J segment 5 bases; nucleotides outside the gene matches: 18. The CDR3 consists of 19 residues.

Notes on this clonotype: The DNA is omitted, as the CDR3 cannot be located on it reliably, and the CDR3 follows TCRdb's listing. The chain joins TRBV2 to TRBJ2-2; whether TRBD1, the table's D call, matches the DNA was not checked. Per the germline V gene, CDR1 is SNHLY and CDR2 is FYNNEI. The CDR3 numbers 15 amino acids, ends counted. The CDR3 loop reads CASSSGRARSGELFF.

This clonotype has a count of ten or more. The gene calls are TRBV7-2 and TRBJ2-5; 7 bases agree with TRBD2. V shed 3 bases and J 5 bases; nucleotides not matched to a gene: 12. The CDR3 sequence is 16 residues long. Germline CDR1 reads SGHTA; CDR2 reads FQGNSA. The CDR3 is CASSFMPSGDRETQYF. CDR3 sequence (DNA): TGTGCCAGCAGCTTTATGCCTAGCGGCGATAGGGAGACCCAGTACTTC.

This clonotype was seen repeatedly, ten times or more. The chain couples TRBV6-1 to TRBJ1-1; no firm D call. V gave up 6 bases and J gave up 1 base, with 9 bases separating them. In germline, CDR1 is MNHNS, CDR2 SASEGT. The CDR3 totals 13 residues. CDR3 amino acids: CASSWAPNTEAFF. The CDR3 DNA sequence: TGTGCCAGCAGCTGGGCCCCGAACACTGAAGCTTTCTTT.

This clonotype turned up a few times. The CDR3 nucleotides are TGTGCCAGCAGCTCCATAGGCAGGGTCCCAATCGGAAACACCATATATTTT. Its protein product is CASSSIGRVPIGNTIYF. The chain recombines TRBV5-6 with TRBJ1-3, with a possible D match to TRBD1 (5 bases). CDR3 length: 17 residues. Germline loops: CDR1 SGHDT, CDR2 YYEEEE. Trimming shortened V by 3 bases and J by 4 bases, and 20 bases separated the two germline ends. Together with reference TRBV5-6 and TRBJ1-3, the CDR3 gives the full variable domain: DAGVTQSPTHLIKTRGQQVTLRCSPKSGHDTVSWYQQALGQGPQFIFQYYEEEERQRGNFPDRFSGHQFPNYSSELNVNALLLGDSALYLCASSSIGRVPIGNTIYFGEGSWLTVV.

This clonotype was recorded many times. The chain combines TRBV10-3 with TRBJ2-3; TRBD1 matches at 10 bases. The V segment lost 6 bases and the J segment 4 bases; nucleotides outside the gene matches: 4. This CDR3 has 14 residues. Germline V lookup: CDR1 ENHRY, CDR2 SYGVKD. CDR3 DNA sequence: TGTGCCATCAGGGGACAGGGGTCCCCAGATACGCAGTATTTT. Encoded protein: CAIRGQGSPDTQYF.

This clonotype was observed at least ten times. The chain combines TRBV27 with TRBJ2-3; 14 bases are a match to TRBD2. CDR1 and CDR2 (germline): MNHEY, SMNVEV (reference sequence). The V segment lost 5 bases and the J segment 2 bases; nucleotides outside the gene matches: 9. The CDR3 contains 18 residues. This CDR3 reads CASSRGGTSGRPTDTQYF. In DNA form, the CDR3 reads TGTGCCAGCAGTAGAGGGGGGACTAGCGGGAGACCCACAGATACGCAGTATTTT.

This clonotype was observed many times. The chain recombines TRBV28 with TRBJ2-3; 8 bases align to TRBD1. The last part of the DNA fits TRBJ2-5 better; the J call may be wrong. CDR3 length equals 16 residues. CDR1 is MDHEN and CDR2 is SYDVKM in the germline V gene. The CDR3 loop reads CASSLPGTGSPGTQYF. Written as DNA, the CDR3 is TGTGCCAGCAGTTTGCCGGGGACAGGATCCCCCGGGACCCAGTACTTC.

This clonotype occurred many times. The V gene is TRBV15, the J gene TRBJ2-1; no firm D call. The germline V gene encodes CDR1 LNHNV and CDR2 YYDKDF (reference sequence). The CDR3 totals 15 residues. With 0 bases removed from V and 0 bases from J, the gap between germline ends came to 6 bases. CDR3 amino acids: CATSRELLSYNEQFF. The DNA of the CDR3 is TGTGCCACCAGCAGAGAACTCCTCTCCTACAATGAGCAGTTCTTC. Full variable domain (remainder filled in from reference TRBV15 and TRBJ2-1): DAMVIQNPRYQVTQFGKPVTLSCSQTLNHNVMYWYQQKSSQAPKLLFHYYDKDFNNEADTPDNFQSRRPNTSFCFLDIRSPGLGDTAMYLCATSRELLSYNEQFFGPGTRLTVL.

The V gene is TRBV5-4, the J gene TRBJ1-1, with a weak D call TRBD1 (6 bases). CDR3 length: 14 residues. Germline V gives CDR1 SGHNT, CDR2 YYREEE (reference sequence). V lost 4 bases and J 2 bases, leaving 12 bases between the germline ends. The CDR3 coding sequence is TGTGCCAGCAGCACCAGGGGTCAAAACACTGAAGCTTTCTTT. As protein: CASSTRGQNTEAFF.

This clonotype was counted at least ten times. The V call is TRBV12-3 or TRBV12-4, the J call TRBJ2-3, with D possibly TRBD2 on 6 matching bases. CDR3 length equals 14 residues. Trimming removed 7 bases at V and 3 bases at J, with 14 bases between. The CDR3 loop reads CASTTAGTTDTQYF. CDR3 in DNA: TGTGCCAGCACCACAGCGGGTACTACAGATACGCAGTATTTT.

Comment on this clonotype: The junction departs from the called germline gene at one end, perhaps through a read error. The rearrangement uses TRBV3-1 and TRBJ2-1; D unclear. The germline gives CDR1 LGHDT, CDR2 YNNKEL (reference sequence). The CDR3 loop spans 13 amino acids. CDR3 nucleotide sequence: TGTGCCAGCGGCCATCAGGTGGGGAATGAGCAGTTCTTC. It specifies CASGHQVGNEQFF.

This clonotype came up many times. The chain combines TRBV5-6 with TRBJ2-7; 11 nucleotides match TRBD2. V dropped 0 bases and J dropped 3; count of bases not matched to a gene: 2. CDR3 size: 15 residues. Germline V CDR1 and CDR2: SGHDT, YYEEEE. This chain's CDR3 is CASSLDTSGSYEQYF. As DNA, the CDR3 is TGTGCCAGCAGCTTGGATACTAGCGGGAGCTACGAGCAGTACTTC. Looking up the rest from reference TRBV5-6 and TRBJ2-7 gives the full variable domain: DAGVTQSPTHLIKTRGQQVTLRCSPKSGHDTVSWYQQALGQGPQFIFQYYEEEERQRGNFPDRFSGHQFPNYSSELNVNALLLGDSALYLCASSLDTSGSYEQYFGPGTRLTVT.

Only a few counts were recorded for this clonotype. Here the CDR3 reads CSGLTLYGYTF. The CDR3, as DNA: TGCAGCGGCCTAACTTTATATGGCTACACCTTC. The genes are TRBV29-1 and TRBJ1-2; D gene ambiguous. This CDR3 is built from 11 residues. Trimming shortened V by 7 bases and J by 5 bases, and 11 bases separated the two germline ends. CDR1 is SQVTM, CDR2 ANQGSEA, per germline.

This clonotype showed up many times. The CDR3, as DNA: TGTGCCAGCAGGGGGGCTATGGAGCAGTACTTC. Residues: CASRGAMEQYF. The gene calls are TRBV12-3 or TRBV12-4 and TRBJ2-7, with D perhaps matching TRBD1 (6 bases). Trimming stripped 6 bases from V and 7 bases from J, with 10 bases between. This CDR3 has 11 residues.

The table lists this clonotype with a few counts. J is TRBJ2-3 and V is TRBV20-1, with 12 bases matching TRBD2. CDR1 is DFQATT, CDR2 SNEGSKA, per germline (reference sequence). The CDR3 extends over 16 amino acids. J lost 7 bases, V lost 7 bases, and 15 bases had no gene match. The CDR3 DNA reads as TGCAGTGGAAGGAGGGCTAGCGGGAGGGCACATCATACGCAGTATTTT. Protein product: CSGRRASGRAHHTQYF.

For this clonotype: This sequence may be a read error, since a much larger clone differs from it by one base. CDR3 protein: CAVSGRPVGEEKLFF. CDR3 in DNA: TGTGCCGTCAGTGGCCGACCCGTTGGAGAGGAAAAACTGTTTTTT. The chain is built from TRBV10-3 and TRBJ1-4; the D is unclear. This CDR3 comprises 15 residues. CDR1 is ENHRY, CDR2 SYGVKD, per germline.

This clonotype occurred many times. This chain uses TRBV15 with TRBJ2-7; 8 bases fit TRBD2. The CDR3 consists of 16 residues. Germline CDR1 is LNHNV and CDR2 is YYDKDF (reference sequence). J lost 0 bases, V lost 3 bases, and 7 bases had no gene match. CDR3 DNA: TGTGCCACCAGCAGCACCGGGACTAGAAGCTCCTACGAGCAGTACTTC. Residues: CATSSTGTRSSYEQYF.

This clonotype occurred many times. The V gene is TRBV2, the J gene TRBJ2-6; 7 nucleotides match TRBD1. Per germline, CDR1 SNHLY and CDR2 FYNNEI. With V trimmed by 9 bases and J by 0 bases, 11 bases remained unmatched. CDR3 length: 17 residues. This CDR3 is CARRPRRDSSGANVLTF. In DNA form, the CDR3 reads TGTGCCAGACGCCCAAGAAGGGACAGCTCTGGGGCCAACGTCCTGACTTTC. Combining the CDR3 with reference TRBV2 and TRBJ2-6 gives the whole variable domain EPEVTQTPSHQVTQMGQEVILRCVPISNHLYFYWYRQILGQKVEFLVSFYNNEISEKSEIFDDQFSVERPDGSNFTLKIRSTKLEDSAMYFCARRPRRDSSGANVLTFGAGSRLTVL.

This CDR3 is CSVPKGAGGGDTQYF. In DNA form, the CDR3 reads TGCAGTGTCCCGAAAGGAGCGGGAGGAGGAGATACGCAGTATTTT. V is TRBV20-1 and J is TRBJ2-3, with 9 bases aligning to TRBD2. Germline V gene data show CDR1 as DFQATT and CDR2 as SNEGSKA (reference sequence). V lost 7 bases and J lost 5; bases outside the gene matches: 13. The CDR3 runs to 15 residues.

This clonotype was detected many times. This chain uses TRBV11-3 with TRBJ1-1; D is unclear. V was cut by 2 bases and J by 2 bases, with 18 bases left in between. This CDR3 contains 17 residues. Germline V gives CDR1 SGHNT, CDR2 YENEEA. The DNA for the CDR3 is TGTGCCAGCAGCTTAAAAGGCAAGGCAGAGAAAAACACTGAAGCTTTCTTT. Protein: CASSLKGKAEKNTEAFF.

The chain uses TRBV20-1 and TRBJ2-2; the match to TRBD2 covers 10 bases. CDR3 length equals 17 residues. Germline trimming cut 6 bases from V and 6 bases from J; bases unmatched to any gene: 16. Germline V CDR1 and CDR2: DFQATT, SNEGSKA (reference sequence). The CDR3 nucleotides read TGCAGTGCCCGTTCCAGGCTAGCGGGAGTTTCGTCCGGGGAGCTGTTTTTT. It is translated as CSARSRLAGVSSGELFF.

This clonotype was counted ten times or more. The gene calls are TRBV15 and TRBJ2-7, with D perhaps matching TRBD2 (6 bases). V was cut by 3 bases and J by 2 bases, with 11 bases left in between. Germline values: CDR1 LNHNV, CDR2 YYDKDF (reference sequence). This CDR3 has 14 residues. The CDR3 loop is CATSSHGGAYEQYF. CDR3 in DNA: TGTGCCACCAGCAGCCACGGGGGAGCCTACGAGCAGTACTTC.

In its sample, this clonotype was seen many times. The rearrangement uses TRBV11-2 and TRBJ2-2, with 7 nucleotides matching TRBD1. CDR1 is SGHAT and CDR2 is FQNNGV in the germline V gene. CDR3 length equals 16 residues. V gave up 3 bases and J gave up 0 bases; unmatched junction bases: 4. Here the CDR3 reads CASSFIQGTNTGELFF. CDR3 in DNA: TGTGCCAGCAGCTTTATACAGGGGACGAACACCGGGGAGCTGTTTTTT.

V usage is TRBV20-1 and J usage is TRBJ2-2; the match to TRBD2 covers 14 bases. Trimming removed 5 bases from V and 5 bases from J; junction bases left unmatched: 4. The CDR3 is 15 amino acids. CDR1 and CDR2 (germline): DFQATT, SNEGSKA (reference sequence). The DNA of the CDR3 is TGCAGTGCTTCCCGACTAGCGGGAGGGACCGGGGAGCTGTTTTTT. It encodes CSASRLAGGTGELFF.

This rearrangement joins TRBV5-1 to TRBJ2-1; possibly TRBD2 for D (6 bases). Germline CDR1 is SGHRS and CDR2 is YFSETQ. V was trimmed by 2 bases and J by 9 bases, leaving 18 bases between them. The CDR3 extends over 15 amino acids. The CDR3 coding sequence is TGCGCCAGCAGCTTAATTTCGGGAGCCTCGAGTGAGCAGTTCTTC. Protein sequence: CASSLISGASSEQFF.

This clonotype has more than one count but fewer than ten. The J gene is TRBJ1-1, the V gene TRBV5-6; 8 bases align to TRBD1. CDR1 is SGHDT, CDR2 YYEEEE, per germline. The V segment lost 4 bases and the J segment 4 bases; nucleotides outside the gene matches: 6. The CDR3 consists of 14 residues. CDR3 nucleotide sequence: TGTGCCAGCAGCGCCGACAGGGGCAGCACTGAAGCTTTCTTT. Its protein product is CASSADRGSTEAFF.

The rearrangement joins TRBV7-6 to TRBJ2-1; TRBD2 might be the D (8 bases). Germline CDR1 SGHVS, CDR2 FNYEAQ. CDR3 length: 13 amino acids. V was trimmed by 4 bases and J by 8 bases, leaving 12 bases between them. The CDR3 reads CASSSGGGDEQFF. The CDR3 nucleotides are TGTGCCAGCAGCTCGGGAGGGGGCGATGAGCAGTTCTTC. The complete variable domain, with remaining parts taken from reference TRBV7-6 and TRBJ2-1, reads GAGVSQSPRYKVTKRGQDVALRCDPISGHVSLYWYRQALGQGPEFLTYFNYEAQQDKSGLPNDRFSAERPEGSISTLTIQRTEQRDSAMYRCASSSGGGDEQFFGPGTRLTVL.

The rearrangement uses TRBV30 and TRBJ2-3; D is ambiguous. Germline-derived CDR1 and CDR2 are GTSNPN and SVGIG (reference sequence). The CDR3 is 12 residues long. V was cut by 0 bases and J by 5 bases, with 6 bases left in between. In nucleotides, the CDR3 is TGTGCCTGGAGTGTAGTGGTAGATACGCAGTATTTT. Its protein is CAWSVVVDTQYF.

This clonotype was observed at least ten times. The chain recombines TRBV7-2 with TRBJ2-7, with 8 bases lining up with TRBD2. From germline, CDR1 is SGHTA and CDR2 FQGNSA. The CDR3 has 15 amino acids. Trimming took 2 bases from V and 9 from J; bases not matched to a gene: 12. The CDR3 protein is CASSLSASGGGRQYF. Written as DNA, the CDR3 is TGTGCCAGCAGCTTAAGTGCTTCGGGAGGGGGGCGGCAGTACTTC.